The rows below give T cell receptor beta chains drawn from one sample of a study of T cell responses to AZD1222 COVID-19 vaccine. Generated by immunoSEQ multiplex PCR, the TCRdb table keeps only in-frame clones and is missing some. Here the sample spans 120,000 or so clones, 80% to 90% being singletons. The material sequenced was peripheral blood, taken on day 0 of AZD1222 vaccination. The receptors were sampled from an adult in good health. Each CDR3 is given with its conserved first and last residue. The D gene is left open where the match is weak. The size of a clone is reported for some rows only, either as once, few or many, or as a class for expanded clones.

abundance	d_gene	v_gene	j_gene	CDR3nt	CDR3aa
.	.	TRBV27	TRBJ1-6	TGTGCCAGCAGTTTATCCGGCGGAGGATATAATTCACCCCTCCACTTT	CASSLSGGGYNSPLHF
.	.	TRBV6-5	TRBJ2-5	TGTGCCAGCAGTACCCCTAACAGGGGAGGAGAGACCCAGTACTTC	CASSTPNRGGETQYF
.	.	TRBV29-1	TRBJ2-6	TGCAGCGTTGAAGAGGACAAGAGCTCTGGGGCCAACGTCCTGACTTTC	CSVEEDKSSGANVLTF
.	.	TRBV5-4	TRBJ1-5	TGTGCCAGCAGCTTGGGGGGGGATCAGCCCCAGCATTTT	CASSLGGDQPQHF
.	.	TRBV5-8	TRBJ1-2	TGTGCCAGCAGCTTACTTAAGGAAGCCACCTATGGCTACACCTTC	CASSLLKEATYGYTF
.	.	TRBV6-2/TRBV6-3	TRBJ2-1	TGTGCCAGCAGTTACTCTCCTGAGTACAATGAGCAGTTCTTC	CASSYSPEYNEQFF
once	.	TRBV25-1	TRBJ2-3	TGTGCCAGCAGTTCTTCTGGAGATACGCAGTATTTT	CASSSSGDTQYF
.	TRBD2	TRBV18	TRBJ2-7	TGTGCCAGCTCACAGGGGACTAGCGGGGGGGCCGCCTACGAGCAGTACTTC	CASSQGTSGGAAYEQYF
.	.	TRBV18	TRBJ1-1	TGTGCCAGCTCACCACCTTTCAGTCGCATGAACACTGAAGCTTTCTTT	CASSPPFSRMNTEAFF
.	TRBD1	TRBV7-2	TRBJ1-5	TGTGCCAGCAGTTCGACAGGGGGTTTGCAGCCCCAGCATTTT	CASSSTGGLQPQHF
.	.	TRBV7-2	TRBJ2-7	TGTGCCAGCAGCTTAGCGGGGGGACAGTCCTACGAGCAGTACTTC	CASSLAGGQSYEQYF
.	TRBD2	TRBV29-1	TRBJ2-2	TGCAGCGTCGACACGTGGGGGGGAAACACCGGGGAGCTGTTTTTT	CSVDTWGGNTGELFF
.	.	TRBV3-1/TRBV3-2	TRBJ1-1	TGTGCCAGCAGCCCCAATCGCCAGGCTGAAGCTTTCTTT	CASSPNRQAEAFF
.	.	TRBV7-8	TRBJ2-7	TGTGCCAGCAGCTTAGGGCGCACGGACACCTACGAGCAGTACTTC	CASSLGRTDTYEQYF
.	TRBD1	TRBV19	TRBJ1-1	TGTGCCAGTAAGGGACAGGGGATAGGTCGCACTGAAGCTTTCTTT	CASKGQGIGRTEAFF
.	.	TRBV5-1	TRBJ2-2	TGCGCCAGCAGCTTTATCGGGACGGCGAACACCGGGGAGCTGTTTTTT	CASSFIGTANTGELFF
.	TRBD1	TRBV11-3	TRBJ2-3	TGTGCCAGCAGCTTAGGACTAATCGCTACAGGGGGGACAGATACGCAGTATTTT	CASSLGLIATGGTDTQYF
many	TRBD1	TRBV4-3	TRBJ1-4	TGCGCCAGCAGCCAAGATTTTTCCCAGGGGGCTGAAAAACTGTTTTTT	CASSQDFSQGAEKLFF
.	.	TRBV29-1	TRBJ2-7	TGCAGCGTCCGGGGACCGACAGGCCCTGGCGAGCAGTACTTC	CSVRGPTGPGEQYF
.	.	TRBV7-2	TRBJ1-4	TGTGCCAGCAGCTTAGAGCCGAATGAAAAACTGTTTTTT	CASSLEPNEKLFF
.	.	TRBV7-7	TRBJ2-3	TGTGCCAGCAGCTTAGGGTGGGGCGGGGCAGATACGCAGTATTTT	CASSLGWGGADTQYF
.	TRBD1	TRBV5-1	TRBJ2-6	TGCGCCAGCAGCTTGGGACAGGGGGACCCTGGGGCCAACGTCCTGACTTTC	CASSLGQGDPGANVLTF
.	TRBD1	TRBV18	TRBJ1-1	TGTGCCAGCTCAACCGACAGGGGCACTGAAGCTTTCTTT	CASSTDRGTEAFF
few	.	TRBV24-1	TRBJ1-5	TGTGCCACCATGGGTGGGAGCAATCAGCCCCAGCATTTT	CATMGGSNQPQHF
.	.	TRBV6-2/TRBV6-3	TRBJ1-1	TGTGCCAGCAGTTTAGAATACACTGAAGCTTTCTTT	CASSLEYTEAFF
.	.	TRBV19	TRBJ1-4	TGTGCCAGTACCCTCCATAGTAGGACTCAAAATGAAAAACTGTTTTTT	CASTLHSRTQNEKLFF
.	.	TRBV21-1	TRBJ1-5	TGTGCCAGCAGGCTGGAGGGAGTGATTAGCAATCAGCCCCAGCATTTT	CASRLEGVISNQPQHF
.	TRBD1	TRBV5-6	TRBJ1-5	TGTGCCAGCAGCTTGGCGGACAGGGACAATCAGCCCCAGCATTTT	CASSLADRDNQPQHF
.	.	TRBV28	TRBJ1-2	TGTGCCAGCAGTCCTCCAGGGTTCTATGGCTACACCTTC	CASSPPGFYGYTF
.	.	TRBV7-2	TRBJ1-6	TGTGCCAGCAGCTTCGGGGCTTATAATTCACCCCTCCACTTT	CASSFGAYNSPLHF
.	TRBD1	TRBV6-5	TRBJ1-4	TGTGCCAGCAGTAAGGACAGGTTCAAACTGTTTTTT	CASSKDRFKLFF
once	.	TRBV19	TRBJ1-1	TGTGCCAGTAGTCTGGTGGGGAACACTGAAGCTTTCTTT	CASSLVGNTEAFF
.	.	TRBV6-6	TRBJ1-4	TGTGCCAGCAGTTACAGGGATGAAAAACTGTTTTTT	CASSYRDEKLFF
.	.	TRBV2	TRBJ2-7	TGTGCCAGCAGTGTTTATCGTCACTACGAGCAGTACTTC	CASSVYRHYEQYF
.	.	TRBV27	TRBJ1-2	TGTGCCACCCGGGGGCCGACAAGCGCCTATGGCTACACCTTC	CATRGPTSAYGYTF